The 32 T cell receptor beta chains listed next were all sequenced from one sample in a study of response to subunit inactivated influenza vaccine. TCRdb re-called the RT-PCR reads with MiXCR, one entry per CDR3 protein. The sample shows over 150,000 distinct CDR3 sequences, approximately 11% of them seen only once. Sample: CD8+ T cells sorted from PBMCs, taken roughly 24 months after vaccination. The receptors here all came from a man in his fifties or sixties who received an inactivated influenza vaccine.

This clonotype appeared a few times. The chain has TRBV5-6 and TRBJ2-7, with TRBD1 matching over 7 bases. Germline CDR1 is SGHDT and CDR2 is YYEEEE. J was trimmed by 3 bases and V by 7 bases; bases with no gene match: 13. The CDR3 has 15 residues. CDR3 residues: CASEGPGQLDYEQYF. The CDR3 DNA is TGTGCCAGCGAGGGACCGGGACAGCTGGACTACGAGCAGTACTTC.

A word on this clonotype: A read error may produce the germline difference seen at one junction end. The chain has TRBV7-6 and TRBJ2-7, with 8 bases matching TRBD2. There are 15 residues in the CDR3. Germline V gives CDR1 SGHVS, CDR2 FNYEAQ. In DNA form, the CDR3 reads TGTGCCAGCAGCTTAGGGACTAGCATATCCTACGAGCAGTGCTTC. It specifies CASSLGTSISYEQCF.

The chain combines TRBV4-3 with TRBJ2-3, with 13 bases that match TRBD2. The germline gives CDR1 LGHNA, CDR2 YSLEER. The CDR3 is 17 amino acids. Unmatched junction bases numbered 7, after V lost 3 bases and J lost 4 bases. The DNA of the CDR3 is TGCGCCAGCAGCCATGGGTTAGGACTAGCGGGAGCAGATACGCAGTATTTT. It translates to CASSHGLGLAGADTQYF.

This clonotype showed up many times. J is TRBJ2-7 and V is TRBV29-1; weak D call: TRBD1 (5 bases). This CDR3 comprises 14 residues. With 0 bases removed from V and 2 bases from J, the gap between germline ends came to 11 bases. Per the germline V gene, CDR1 is SQVTM and CDR2 is ANQGSEA. The CDR3 protein is CSVEDVWTPYEQYF. The CDR3 bases are TGCAGCGTTGAAGATGTATGGACACCCTACGAGCAGTACTTC.

This clonotype turned up a few times. The rearrangement links TRBV5-5 to TRBJ2-4, with 12 bases identical to TRBD1. V lost 2 bases to trimming and J lost 5 bases; unmatched junction nucleotides: 5. CDR3 length: 16 amino acids. CDR1 is SGHKS and CDR2 is YYEKEE in the germline V gene (reference sequence). The DNA for the CDR3 is TGTGCCAGCAGCTTCACCGGGACAGGGGGCGAAAACATTCAGTACTTC. This codes for CASSFTGTGGENIQYF.

V and J are TRBV3-1 and TRBJ2-2; D is perhaps TRBD1 (6 bases). V was trimmed by 6 bases and J by 5 bases, leaving 13 bases between them. The V gene's germline CDR1 is LGHDT and CDR2 YNNKEL (reference sequence). This CDR3 has 14 residues. The CDR3 spells CASRQGLETGELFF. In DNA, the CDR3 is TGTGCCAGCAGACAGGGTTTGGAGACCGGGGAGCTGTTTTTT.

The chain uses TRBV13 and TRBJ2-3; possibly TRBD1 for D (6 bases). Trimming took 5 bases from V and 4 from J, leaving 19 bases between them. CDR1 and CDR2 from the germline V gene are PRHDT and FYEKMQ (reference sequence). This CDR3 has 16 amino acids. CDR3 residues: CASSPNRGQKPDTQYF. The CDR3 nucleotides are TGTGCCAGCAGCCCAAATAGAGGACAGAAACCAGATACGCAGTATTTT. The full variable domain, completed using reference TRBV13 and TRBJ2-3, is AAGVIQSPRHLIKEKRETATLKCYPIPRHDTVYWYQQGPGQDPQFLISFYEKMQSDKGSIPDRFSAQQFSDYHSELNMSSLELGDSALYFCASSPNRGQKPDTQYFGPGTRLTVL.

V and J are TRBV27 and TRBJ2-5, with 10 bases that match TRBD1. The CDR3 loop spans 16 amino acids. Germline CDR1 and CDR2: MNHEY and SMNVEV (reference sequence). With V trimmed by 5 bases and J by 5 bases, 11 bases remained unmatched. DNA for the CDR3: TGTGCCAGCAGTCCCTGGACAGGGGGAAGGGGGGAGACCCAGTACTTC. Translation gives CASSPWTGGRGETQYF.

Ten or more counts support this clonotype. V is TRBV4-2 and J is TRBJ1-1; D unresolved. Looked up from germline, CDR1 is LGHNA and CDR2 is YNFKEQ. V lost 8 bases, J lost 4 bases, and 14 bases lay in between. The CDR3 spans 13 residues. The CDR3 nucleotides read TGTGCCAGCGAGGAAAAGGCGAGCACTGAAGCTTTCTTT. This encodes CASEEKASTEAFF.

This clonotype was seen a few times. This chain joins TRBV20-1 and TRBJ2-1; TRBD1 matches 8 bases. The trim removed 3 bases at V and 0 bases at J, leaving 10 bases unmatched. CDR3 size: 17 residues. CDR1 is DFQATT, CDR2 SNEGSKA, per germline (reference sequence). The CDR3 DNA reads TGCAGTGCTAGTGGCGAGACAGGGGTTAGCTCCTACAATGAGCAGTTCTTC. Amino acids: CSASGETGVSSYNEQFF.

This clonotype has just a few counts. The chain is built from TRBV28 and TRBJ1-6; D gene ambiguous. Trimming took 2 bases from V and 0 from J, leaving 8 bases between them. The V gene's germline CDR1 is MDHEN and CDR2 SYDVKM. This CDR3 spans 16 amino acids. The CDR3 region has the DNA TGTGCCAGCAGTTTAGACGTGAGCTCCTATAATTCACCCCTCCACTTT. This gives the protein CASSLDVSSYNSPLHF.

This clonotype was seen a handful of times. The chain couples TRBV7-6 to TRBJ1-1; possibly TRBD1 for D (6 bases). Germline V gene lookup returns CDR1 SGHVS and CDR2 FNYEAQ. Trimming stripped 0 bases from V and 6 bases from J, with 14 bases between. The CDR3 extends over 15 amino acids. CDR3 amino acids: CASSLAWGLSSEAFF. The CDR3 DNA reads TGTGCCAGCAGCTTAGCGTGGGGGCTTAGCTCTGAAGCTTTCTTT.

This clonotype came up a few times. DNA of the CDR3: TGTGCCAGCAGCTCCTTTAGCCCAGGGGTTGGAGCGCAGTATTTT. Translated, it gives CASSSFSPGVGAQYF. The J gene is TRBJ2-3, the V gene TRBV7-8; weak D call: TRBD1 (6 bases). V lost 4 bases to trimming and J lost 10 bases, with 21 bases between them. Germline loops: CDR1 SGHVS, CDR2 FQNEAQ. CDR3 length: 15 residues.

The chain carries TRBV25-1 and TRBJ2-7; TRBD1 matches at 9 bases. CDR1 and CDR2 from the germline V gene are MGHDK and SYGVNS. V was clipped by 7 bases and J by 1 base; unmatched bases: 2. The CDR3 runs to 13 residues. CDR3 DNA: TGTGCCAGCACGGACAGGGGTTCCTACGAGCAGTACTTC. As protein: CASTDRGSYEQYF.

This clonotype was found many times. This chain joins TRBV12-3 or TRBV12-4 and TRBJ2-7; tentatively, D is TRBD1 or TRBD2 (5 bases each). V lost 3 bases, J lost 4 bases, and 7 bases lay in between. The CDR3 runs to 12 residues. CDR3 residues: CASSFEGYEQYF. The CDR3 bases are TGTGCCAGCAGTTTCGAGGGGTACGAGCAGTACTTC.

The table lists this clonotype with many counts. V usage is TRBV28 and J usage is TRBJ2-7, with 9 bases that match TRBD1. Germline V CDR1 and CDR2: MDHEN, SYDVKM. CDR3 length equals 15 residues. V lost 2 bases to trimming and J lost 3 bases; unmatched junction nucleotides: 5. CDR3 coding DNA: TGTGCCAGCAGTTTAGGGGACAGGGAGGTCTACGAGCAGTACTTC. Its translation is CASSLGDREVYEQYF.

This chain links TRBV4-2 with TRBJ2-6, with D hard to call. The length of the CDR3 is 15 residues. V was cut by 1 base and J by 0 bases, with 4 bases left in between. Germline V gene lookup returns CDR1 LGHNA and CDR2 YNFKEQ. The CDR3 sequence: CASSQADSGANVLTF. The CDR3 coding sequence is TGTGCCAGCAGCCAAGCCGACTCTGGGGCCAACGTCCTGACTTTC.

CDR3 loop: CASSELSGRANEQFF. CDR3 DNA: TGTGCCAGCAGCGAACTCAGCGGGAGGGCCAATGAGCAGTTCTTC. This chain joins TRBV2 and TRBJ2-1, with TRBD2 matching over 10 bases. The CDR3 contains 15 residues. V dropped 6 bases and J dropped 6; count of bases not matched to a gene: 8. The V gene's germline CDR1 is SNHLY and CDR2 FYNNEI.

V and J are TRBV9 and TRBJ2-1; D unclear. Per the germline V gene, CDR1 is SGDLS and CDR2 is YYNGEE. The V and J ends lost 0 bases and 9 bases respectively, with 10 bases between them. The CDR3 is 13 amino acids. The CDR3 coding sequence is TGTGCCAGCAGCGTAGTCGAGCTAGGTGAGCAGTTCTTC. Its translation: CASSVVELGEQFF.

In its sample, this clonotype was seen many times. The rearrangement links TRBV7-2 to TRBJ2-7; 11 nucleotides match TRBD1. CDR1 SGHTA and CDR2 FQGNSA come from the germline V gene. The V and J ends lost 5 bases and 3 bases, in that order; junction bases with no gene match: 9. The CDR3 is 16 amino acids. CDR3 residues: CASSDTRTGGGYEQYF. CDR3 nucleotides: TGTGCCAGCAGCGACACGCGGACAGGGGGCGGCTACGAGCAGTACTTC. Supplemented by reference TRBV7-2 and TRBJ2-7, the full variable domain reads GAGVSQSPSNKVTEKGKDVELRCDPISGHTALYWYRQSLGQGLEFLIYFQGNSAPDKSGLPSDRFSAERTGGSVSTLTIQRTQQEDSAVYLCASSDTRTGGGYEQYFGPGTRLTVT.

This clonotype has only a few counts. The V call is TRBV19, the J call TRBJ2-1; 8 positions agree with TRBD2. The CDR3 length is 17 residues. J gave up 7 bases and V 3 bases, and 14 bases lay outside the gene matches. The V gene's germline CDR1 is LNHDA and CDR2 SQIVND (reference sequence). The CDR3 nucleotides read TGTGCCAGTAGTATTGGGGGTACCGGGAGGGGCGGGAATGAGCAGTTCTTC. Protein product: CASSIGGTGRGGNEQFF.

The CDR3 loop is CASTETGYYEQYF. In nucleotides, the CDR3 is TGTGCCAGCACAGAGACGGGATACTACGAGCAGTACTTC. The V call is TRBV12-3 or TRBV12-4, the J call TRBJ2-7, with D possibly matching TRBD2 (5 bases). The CDR3 extends over 13 amino acids. Trimming removed 7 bases from V and 3 bases from J, with 13 bases in between.

This chain joins TRBV13 and TRBJ1-2; D is ambiguous. This CDR3 region has 16 residues. Between the trimmed V and J ends, which lost 5 bases and 4 bases, there was a span of 20 bases. The germline V gene encodes CDR1 PRHDT and CDR2 FYEKMQ (reference sequence). CDR3 loop: CASSPRNPSGLYGYTF. CDR3 nucleotides: TGTGCCAGCAGCCCCAGGAATCCTTCTGGTCTCTATGGCTACACCTTC.

V and J are TRBV30 and TRBJ1-6, with TRBD1 matching 9 bases. CDR1 GTSNPN and CDR2 SVGIG come from the germline V gene (reference sequence). CDR3 length: 14 amino acids. V dropped 5 bases and J dropped 10; count of bases not matched to a gene: 9. The CDR3 nucleotides are TGTGCCTGGGATCCGGGACAGGGTATATCACCCCTCCACTTT. Encoded protein: CAWDPGQGISPLHF.

CDR3 sequence reads: CASSPPQGSYEQYF. In nucleotides, the CDR3 is TGTGCCAGCTCACCACCCCAGGGGTCCTACGAGCAGTACTTC. The chain carries TRBV18 and TRBJ2-7, with a weak D call TRBD1 (6 bases). Trimming removed 0 bases from V and 1 base from J, with 7 bases in between. This CDR3 contains 14 residues. Looked up from germline, CDR1 is KGHSH and CDR2 is LQKENI.

Note on this clonotype: The junction departs from the called germline gene at one end, perhaps through a read error. This rearrangement joins TRBV2 to TRBJ2-1, with D perhaps TRBD1 (5 bases). Per the germline V gene, CDR1 is SNHLY and CDR2 is FYNNEI. The length of the CDR3 is 17 residues. CDR3 region: CACSELQGYSVYNEQFF. In DNA, the CDR3 is TGTGCCTGCAGTGAACTGCAGGGCTATTCGGTATACAATGAGCAGTTCTTC.

Only one count was recorded for this clonotype. This chain joins TRBV27 and TRBJ2-6; tentative D call: TRBD2 (5 bases). The CDR3 has 17 amino acids. V was cut by 0 bases and J by 2 bases, with 11 bases left in between. Germline V gene data show CDR1 as MNHEY and CDR2 as SMNVEV (reference sequence). Here the CDR3 DNA reads TGTGCCAGCAGTTTATCGAGGGCGCGGGCTGGGGCCAACGTCCTGACTTTC. This codes for CASSLSRARAGANVLTF.

This sequence joins TRBV6-2 or TRBV6-3 and TRBJ1-2; TRBD1 aligns across 8 bases. Germline V lookup: CDR1 MNHEY, CDR2 SVGEGT. The CDR3 has 13 residues. V lost 2 bases, J lost 7 bases, and 3 bases stayed unmatched. The CDR3 coding sequence is TGTGCCAGCAGTTACGACAGGGGACTTGGCTACACCTTC. This translates into CASSYDRGLGYTF.

The chain uses TRBV24-1 and TRBJ2-1; D unresolved. V lost 6 bases and J lost 4, with 3 bases in between. The CDR3 is made up of 11 amino acids. CDR1 is KGHDR and CDR2 is SFDVKD in the germline V gene. The CDR3 sequence is CATSRYNEQFF. The CDR3 nucleotides are TGTGCCACCAGTCGATACAATGAGCAGTTCTTC.

This clonotype was counted a few times. The chain combines TRBV11-2 with TRBJ2-1, with D perhaps being TRBD1 or TRBD2 (5 bases each). With 1 base removed from V and 1 base from J, the gap between germline ends came to 8 bases. Germline CDR1 and CDR2: SGHAT and FQNNGV. This CDR3 contains 15 residues. CDR3 sequence: CASSLVGESYNEQFF. The CDR3 DNA sequence: TGTGCCAGCAGCTTAGTGGGGGAGTCCTACAATGAGCAGTTCTTC.

The J gene is TRBJ2-5, the V gene TRBV7-9, with D maybe TRBD2 (5 bases). This CDR3 is built from 14 residues. CDR1 SEHNR and CDR2 FQNEAQ come from the germline V gene (reference sequence). The ends were cut back, 1 base at V and 5 bases at J, with 11 bases in the middle. This CDR3 reads CASSLGVGAETQYF. The CDR3 region has the DNA TGTGCCAGCAGCTTAGGGGTGGGAGCGGAGACCCAGTACTTC.

This clonotype was recorded a few times. The chain employs TRBV4-1 and TRBJ2-7; 10 bases are shared with TRBD1. The CDR3 runs to 16 residues. Losses at the gene ends were 0 bases for V and 0 bases for J; bases not matched to a gene: 2. The germline CDR1 and CDR2 sequences are MGHRA and YSYEKL. The CDR3 is CASSQEGQGFSYEQYF. As DNA, the CDR3 is TGCGCCAGCAGCCAAGAGGGACAGGGGTTCTCCTACGAGCAGTACTTC.